What follows is one T cell receptor beta chain and its context. The specificity of this receptor is unknown. No qualities accompany the bases; no much larger clone lies one base away. The data stem from a study of shared clonotypes between healthy human individuals (dated by TCRdb to about 2020). At the level of the whole study: The cohort comprised a couple of women and a few men aged 18 to 49 years. Per donor, three plates each were used for CD4 naive and CD4 memory, two for CD8 naive, and one for CD8 memory. To estimate repertoire size and how much clonotype sharing occurs between individuals, the study deeply sequenced the blood TCR repertoires of a handful of healthy adults. Different laboratories and diverse techniques were used to prepare libraries and sequence TCR repertoires, to increase sequencing depth and limit assay-specific biases. Between about 0.8 and 9 billion PBMCs per donor were obtained by leukapheresis. Results the study describes overall, beyond this receptor: Because the study included a small number of donors, the genetic and exposure-history diversity represented was limited. Larger estimated clonotype richness was generally found for naive subsets than for memory subsets. Compared with non-shared clonotypes, the clonotypes found in all four sorted-subset donors had higher generation probabilities. Only blood was sampled, and tissue TCR repertoires likely differ from those in blood. Sharing across a handful of donors was observed for approximately 4.6% of naive CD4, over 3% of naive CD8, 2.3% of memory CD4, and roughly 0.4% of memory CD8 clonotypes. Rarefaction of sorted-subset datasets indicated incomplete sequencing despite the large sequencing depth. Based on pairwise subsampling, the degree of clonotype sharing among donors was expected to be affected by sequencing depth.

Healthy HIV-negative adults with no recently reported acute infections or vaccinations were included as donors. All donors were Caucasian adults living in Nashville, Tennessee, USA. CD4+ T cells were enriched by magnetic negative selection; naive cells were then positively selected on CD45RA, and the negative fraction formed the memory subset. Blood was collected by leukapheresis, and PBMCs were isolated by Ficoll-Histopaque density gradient centrifugation and then cryopreserved in liquid nitrogen vapor phase. Analytical flow cytometry was used to check the purity and quantity of each magnetically sorted T cell population. From each sorted fraction, genomic DNA was isolated and quantified by UV absorbance on a Nanodrop 2000c. Measured from the cysteine to the phenylalanine, the CDR3 is 16 residues long. Just the 48-base CDR3 DNA is kept, in frame starting at base 1. From a lookup of the germline V gene (reference sequence), CDR1 and CDR2 are GTSNPN and SVGIG. Ends trimmed: V by 2 bases, J by 5 bases; bases unmatched to a gene: 11.

TCR CDR3 regions were amplified from genomic DNA by multiplex PCR using the deep immunoSEQ assay. Genomic DNA extracted from each cell subset was distributed evenly over all wells of several immunoSEQ 96-well plates, and each plate served as one replicate. For sorted subsets, 150 to 250 ng of genomic DNA, equivalent to 30,000 or so T cell genomes, went into each replicate PCR. The purified libraries were quantified using a Qubit 3.0 fluorometer, sized with a Bioanalyzer 2100, and then quantified again using the KAPA Library Quantification kit. A separate single-read 150-cycle Illumina NextSeq 550 flow cell was used to sequence each immunoSEQ 96-well plate. The original pipeline was this. Because the immunoSEQ output included only junctional sequences and no quality scores, the filtering could not be the same as the filtering used for full-length reads. Sequences were annotated with PyIR, a Python wrapper for IgBLAST v1.9, and V/J genes and CDR3 were assigned using IMGT germline references. Reads were filtered out if the reads had weak V/J assignments (E-value above 1e-6), no CDR3, stop codons, out-of-frame junctions, or ambiguous translated residues. V3J clonotypes were defined by identical inferred V gene, J gene, and CDR3 amino acid sequence. The percentage overlap between two repertoires was calculated by dividing the number of shared unique clonotypes by the size of the smaller repertoire. RTK rarefaction, the Chao1 estimator, and Recon v2.1 estimates of unobserved clonotypes were used to assess repertoire richness. Generation probabilities for all TCRbeta clonotypes obtained by the gDNA method from a handful of donors were computed using OLGA. TCRdb holds this immuneACCESS table with in-frame rearrangements only. Some clones are missing; in checked studies, unresolved V genes explain under half, and the rest has no known cause. From that table come the V and J calls and clone size; the DNA was used to work out D and trimming. For this sample there are about 1 million clones; roughly 74% appear just once. About 0.52% of the sample lies in the top ten.

Recombination joined TRBV30 with TRBJ1-5, with 8 bases in between that match TRBD1. Sequenced material: memory CD4+ T cells from PBMCs. What the cell subset or site label conveys for this sample: CD45RA-negative fraction. This receptor was taken from a man in his late teens or twenties in good health. Some clones in this sample may be carry-over from other donors' samples. The bases are TGTGCCTGGAGTCAACCCCGGACAGGGTGGGATCAGCCCCAGCATTTT. Translated, this gives CAWSQPRTGWDQPQHF.